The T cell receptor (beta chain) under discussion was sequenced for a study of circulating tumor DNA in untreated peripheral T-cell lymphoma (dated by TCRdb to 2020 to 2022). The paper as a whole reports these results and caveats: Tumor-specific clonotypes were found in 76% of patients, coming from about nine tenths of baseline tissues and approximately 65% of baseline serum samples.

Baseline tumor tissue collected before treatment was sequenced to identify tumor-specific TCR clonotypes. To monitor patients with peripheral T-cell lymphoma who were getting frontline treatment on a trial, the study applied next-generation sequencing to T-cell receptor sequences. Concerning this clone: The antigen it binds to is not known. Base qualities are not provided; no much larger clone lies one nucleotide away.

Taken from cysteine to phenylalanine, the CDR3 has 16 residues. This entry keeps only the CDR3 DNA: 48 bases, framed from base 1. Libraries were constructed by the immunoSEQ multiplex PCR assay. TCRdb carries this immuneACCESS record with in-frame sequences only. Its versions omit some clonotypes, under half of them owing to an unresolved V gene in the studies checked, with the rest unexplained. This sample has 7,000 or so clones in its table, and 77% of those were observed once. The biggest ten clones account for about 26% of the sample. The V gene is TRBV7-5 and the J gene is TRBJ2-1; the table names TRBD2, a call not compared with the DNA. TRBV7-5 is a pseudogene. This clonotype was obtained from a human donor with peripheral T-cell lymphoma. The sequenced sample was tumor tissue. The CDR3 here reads CASSPRTSGGYNEQFF. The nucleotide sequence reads TGTGCCAGCAGCCCCAGGACTAGCGGGGGCTACAATGAGCAGTTCTTC.